This is a list of T cell receptor beta chains from one sample in a study of blood T cell repertoires in COVID-19. Method: immunoSEQ multiplex PCR; TCRdb's copy keeps in-frame clones and lacks some. The sample holds about half a million clones; around nine tenths are singletons and the top ten take approximately 8.3%. Sequenced sample: PBMCs or T cells enriched from blood (not recorded which). These receptors all stem from a woman in her sixties or seventies who had recovered from COVID-19. CDR3s include the opening cysteine and the closing phenylalanine or tryptophan. A D gene is named only where the DNA matches it firmly. For some rows the clone size is stated as once, few or many, or as a class when expanded; others skip it.

abundance: -; j_gene: TRBJ2-4; v_gene: TRBV5-1; d_gene: TRBD1; CDR3aa: CASSLQGGAKNIQYF; CDR3nt: TGCGCCAGCAGCTTACAGGGGGGAGCCAAAAACATTCAGTACTTC
abundance: -; j_gene: TRBJ2-7; v_gene: TRBV11-3; d_gene: -; CDR3aa: CASSSSRETEQYF; CDR3nt: TGTGCCAGCAGCTCCTCTCGAGAGACAGAGCAGTACTTC
abundance: -; j_gene: TRBJ2-6; v_gene: TRBV2; d_gene: -; CDR3aa: CASSESGTGANVLTF; CDR3nt: TGTGCCAGCAGTGAGAGTGGTACTGGGGCCAACGTCCTGACTTTC
abundance: -; j_gene: TRBJ2-2; v_gene: TRBV5-1; d_gene: TRBD1; CDR3aa: CASSVTGATGELFF; CDR3nt: TGCGCCAGCAGCGTTACAGGGGCCACCGGGGAGCTGTTTTTT
abundance: -; j_gene: TRBJ2-2; v_gene: TRBV19; d_gene: TRBD2; CDR3aa: CASSLRLATGELFF; CDR3nt: TGTGCCAGTAGTCTTCGACTAGCGACCGGGGAGCTGTTTTTT
abundance: -; j_gene: TRBJ2-7; v_gene: TRBV2; d_gene: -; CDR3aa: CASSYRKGAYEQYF; CDR3nt: TGTGCCAGCAGTTATAGGAAGGGGGCCTACGAGCAGTACTTC
abundance: -; j_gene: TRBJ2-6; v_gene: TRBV15; d_gene: -; CDR3aa: CATSRDISGANVLTF; CDR3nt: TGTGCCACCAGCAGAGATATCTCTGGGGCCAACGTCCTGACTTTC
abundance: -; j_gene: TRBJ1-4; v_gene: TRBV28; d_gene: -; CDR3aa: CASSLGQINEKLFF; CDR3nt: TGTGCCAGCAGTCTCGGACAGATTAATGAAAAACTGTTTTTT
abundance: -; j_gene: TRBJ2-7; v_gene: TRBV6-5; d_gene: -; CDR3aa: CASKAGARSSPSF; CDR3nt: TGTGCCAGCAAGGCTGGAGCTCGATCTAGCCCTAGTTTC
abundance: -; j_gene: TRBJ1-1; v_gene: TRBV4-1; d_gene: -; CDR3aa: CASSQDGRGTVNTEAFF; CDR3nt: TGCGCCAGCAGCCAAGATGGGCGGGGAACGGTGAACACTGAAGCTTTCTTT
abundance: once; j_gene: TRBJ1-1; v_gene: TRBV28; d_gene: -; CDR3aa: CASSPGGANTEAFF; CDR3nt: TGTGCCAGCAGTCCCGGGGGGGCGAACACTGAAGCTTTCTTT
abundance: -; j_gene: TRBJ1-1; v_gene: TRBV11-2; d_gene: -; CDR3aa: CASSQTGEAFF; CDR3nt: TGTGCCAGCAGCCAGACAGGCGAAGCTTTCTTT
abundance: -; j_gene: TRBJ1-3; v_gene: TRBV2; d_gene: -; CDR3aa: CASGRPPGNTIYF; CDR3nt: TGTGCCAGCGGCAGGCCCCCTGGAAACACCATATATTTT
abundance: -; j_gene: TRBJ2-3; v_gene: TRBV4-2; d_gene: TRBD2; CDR3aa: CASSHFGGASDTQYF; CDR3nt: TGTGCCAGCAGCCATTTCGGGGGGGCCTCAGATACGCAGTATTTT
abundance: -; j_gene: TRBJ2-5; v_gene: TRBV15; d_gene: TRBD1; CDR3aa: CATSRGQGRETQYF; CDR3nt: TGTGCCACCAGCAGAGGACAGGGCCGGGAGACCCAGTACTTC
abundance: -; j_gene: TRBJ2-3; v_gene: TRBV5-4; d_gene: -; CDR3aa: CASSPGGSGTDTQYF; CDR3nt: TGTGCCAGCAGCCCTGGGGGGTCTGGCACAGATACGCAGTATTTT
abundance: -; j_gene: TRBJ2-5; v_gene: TRBV11-2; d_gene: -; CDR3aa: CASSSFRGQETQYF; CDR3nt: TGTGCCAGCAGCTCGTTCAGGGGCCAAGAGACCCAGTACTTC
abundance: -; j_gene: TRBJ2-2; v_gene: TRBV28; d_gene: -; CDR3aa: CASSSARGADTGELFF; CDR3nt: TGTGCCAGCAGTTCCGCCCGGGGGGCCGACACCGGGGAGCTGTTTTTT
abundance: once; j_gene: TRBJ2-3; v_gene: TRBV27; d_gene: TRBD2; CDR3aa: CASSILGGTSTDTQYF; CDR3nt: TGTGCCAGCAGTATACTCGGGGGGACTAGCACAGATACGCAGTATTTT
abundance: -; j_gene: TRBJ2-1; v_gene: TRBV27; d_gene: TRBD2; CDR3aa: CASSPRTREGNEQFF; CDR3nt: TGTGCCAGCAGTCCAAGGACTAGGGAGGGCAATGAGCAGTTCTTC
abundance: -; j_gene: TRBJ1-5; v_gene: TRBV5-8; d_gene: -; CDR3aa: CASSLREPQHF; CDR3nt: TGTGCCAGCAGCTTGCGTGAGCCCCAGCATTTT
abundance: -; j_gene: TRBJ1-2; v_gene: TRBV6-2/TRBV6-3; d_gene: -; CDR3aa: CASSPPGIYGYTF; CDR3nt: TGTGCCAGTAGCCCCCCAGGGATCTATGGCTACACCTTC
abundance: -; j_gene: TRBJ1-1; v_gene: TRBV30; d_gene: -; CDR3aa: CAWRAGLRNTEAFF; CDR3nt: TGTGCCTGGAGGGCCGGACTGCGGAACACTGAAGCTTTCTTT
abundance: -; j_gene: TRBJ1-1; v_gene: TRBV29-1; d_gene: TRBD1; CDR3aa: CSVGQGDTEAFF; CDR3nt: TGCAGCGTTGGTCAGGGGGACACTGAAGCTTTCTTT